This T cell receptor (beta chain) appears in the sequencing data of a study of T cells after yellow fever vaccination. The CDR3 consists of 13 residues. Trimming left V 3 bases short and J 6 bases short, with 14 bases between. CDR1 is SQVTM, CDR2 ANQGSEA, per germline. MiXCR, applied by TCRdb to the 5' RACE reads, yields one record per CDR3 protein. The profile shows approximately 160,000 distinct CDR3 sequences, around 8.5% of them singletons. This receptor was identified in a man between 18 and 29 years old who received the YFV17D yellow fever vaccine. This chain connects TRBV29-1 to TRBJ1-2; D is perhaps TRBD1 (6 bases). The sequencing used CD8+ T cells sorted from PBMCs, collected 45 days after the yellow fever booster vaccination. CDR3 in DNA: TGCAGCGTTGAGCACAGGGCTTTTGATGGCTACACCTTC. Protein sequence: CSVEHRAFDGYTF.